This T cell receptor (beta chain) was found in a study of T cell changes during pregnancy in multiple sclerosis. Repertoires were generated with immunoSEQ multiplex PCR, while TCRdb's copy carries only in-frame clones and drops some. Of around 38,000 clones in the sample, nearly 95% were seen once. The CDR3 extends over 15 amino acids. V was clipped by 5 bases and J by 5 bases, with 13 bases between them. Germline V gives CDR1 MNHEY, CDR2 SMNVEV (reference sequence). The chain joins TRBV27 to TRBJ1-6, with D possibly TRBD1 on 5 matching bases. The sequencing here drew on CD4+ T cells from peripheral blood mononuclear cells, taken in the third trimester of pregnancy. The receptor comes from a female donor in good health, enrolled as a control in a pregnancy study. In nucleotides, the CDR3 is TGTGCCAGCAGTCTCCGGAGACAGCATAATTCACCCCTCCACTTT. Translated, it gives CASSLRRQHNSPLHF.